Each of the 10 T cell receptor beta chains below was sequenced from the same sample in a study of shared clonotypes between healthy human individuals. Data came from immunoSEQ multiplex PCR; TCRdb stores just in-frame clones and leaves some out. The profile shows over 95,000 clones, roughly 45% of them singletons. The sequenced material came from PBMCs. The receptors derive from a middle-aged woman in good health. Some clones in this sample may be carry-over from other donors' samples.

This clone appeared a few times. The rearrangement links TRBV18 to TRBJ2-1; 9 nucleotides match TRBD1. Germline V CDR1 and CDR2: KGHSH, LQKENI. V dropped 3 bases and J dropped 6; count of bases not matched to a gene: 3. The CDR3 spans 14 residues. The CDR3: CASSPGQGGNEQFF. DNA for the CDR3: TGTGCCAGCTCACCGGGACAGGGTGGCAATGAGCAGTTCTTC.

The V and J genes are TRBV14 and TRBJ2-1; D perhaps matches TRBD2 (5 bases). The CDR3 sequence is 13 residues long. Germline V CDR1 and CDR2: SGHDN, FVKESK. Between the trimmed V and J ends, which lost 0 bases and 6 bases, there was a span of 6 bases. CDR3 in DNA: TGTGCCAGCAGCCAAGATCGGGGCAATGAGCAGTTCTTC. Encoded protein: CASSQDRGNEQFF.

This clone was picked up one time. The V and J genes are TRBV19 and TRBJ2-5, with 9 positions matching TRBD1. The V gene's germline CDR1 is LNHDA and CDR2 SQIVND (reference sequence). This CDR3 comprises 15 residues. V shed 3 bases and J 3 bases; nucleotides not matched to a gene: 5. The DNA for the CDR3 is TGTGCCAGTAGTATTGAGACAGGGGGGAAAGAGACCCAGTACTTC. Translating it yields CASSIETGGKETQYF.

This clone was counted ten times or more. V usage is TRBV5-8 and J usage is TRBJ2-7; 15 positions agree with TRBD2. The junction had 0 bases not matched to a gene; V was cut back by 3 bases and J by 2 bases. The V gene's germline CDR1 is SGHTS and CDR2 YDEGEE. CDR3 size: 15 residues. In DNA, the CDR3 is TGTGCCAGCAGCTGGACTAGCGGGAGGGCCTACGAGCAGTACTTC. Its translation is CASSWTSGRAYEQYF.

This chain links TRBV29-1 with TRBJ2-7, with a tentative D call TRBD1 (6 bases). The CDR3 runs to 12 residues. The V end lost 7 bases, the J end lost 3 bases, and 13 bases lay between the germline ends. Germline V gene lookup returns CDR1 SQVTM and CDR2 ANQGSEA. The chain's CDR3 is CSASDRSYEQYF. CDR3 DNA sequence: TGCAGCGCATCGGACAGAAGCTACGAGCAGTACTTC.

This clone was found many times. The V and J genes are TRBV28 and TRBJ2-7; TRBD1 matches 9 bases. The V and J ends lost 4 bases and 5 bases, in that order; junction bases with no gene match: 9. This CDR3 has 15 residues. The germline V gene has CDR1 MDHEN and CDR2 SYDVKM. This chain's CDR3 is CASSWTGALPHEQYF. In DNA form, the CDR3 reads TGTGCCAGCAGTTGGACAGGGGCGCTACCCCACGAGCAGTACTTC. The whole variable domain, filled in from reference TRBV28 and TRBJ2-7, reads DVKVTQSSRYLVKRTGEKVFLECVQDMDHENMFWYRQDPGLGLRLIYFSYDVKMKEKGDIPEGYSVSREKKERFSLILESASTNQTSMYLCASSWTGALPHEQYFGPGTRLTVT.

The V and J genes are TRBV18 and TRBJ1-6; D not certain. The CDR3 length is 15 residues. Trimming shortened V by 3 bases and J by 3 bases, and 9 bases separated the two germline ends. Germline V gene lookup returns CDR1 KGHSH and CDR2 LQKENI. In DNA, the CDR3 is TGTGCCAGCTCACCGGAACAGCGCTATAATTCACCCCTCCACTTT. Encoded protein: CASSPEQRYNSPLHF.

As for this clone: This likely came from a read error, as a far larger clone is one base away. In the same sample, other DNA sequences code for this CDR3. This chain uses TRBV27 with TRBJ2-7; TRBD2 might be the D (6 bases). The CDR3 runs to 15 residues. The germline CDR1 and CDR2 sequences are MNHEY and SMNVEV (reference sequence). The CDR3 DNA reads TGTGCCAGCTCTTTGGCGGGAAGGCCCCGCTACGAACAGTACTTC. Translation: CASSLAGRPRYEQYF.

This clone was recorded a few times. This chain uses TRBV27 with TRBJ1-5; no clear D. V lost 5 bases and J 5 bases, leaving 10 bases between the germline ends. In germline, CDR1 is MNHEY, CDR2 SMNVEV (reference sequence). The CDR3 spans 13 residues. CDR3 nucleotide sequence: TGTGCCAGCAGTCCGAGTCAGTATCAGCCCCAGCATTTT. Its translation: CASSPSQYQPQHF.

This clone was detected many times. CDR3 coding DNA: TGTGCTTTGGGGGCCGGTATCTCTGGGGCCAACGTCCTGACTTTC. Its translation: CALGAGISGANVLTF. V gene TRBV7-2 combines with J gene TRBJ2-6; a possible D gene is TRBD1 (6 bases). Germline V CDR1 and CDR2: SGHTA, FQGNSA. The CDR3 loop spans 15 amino acids.